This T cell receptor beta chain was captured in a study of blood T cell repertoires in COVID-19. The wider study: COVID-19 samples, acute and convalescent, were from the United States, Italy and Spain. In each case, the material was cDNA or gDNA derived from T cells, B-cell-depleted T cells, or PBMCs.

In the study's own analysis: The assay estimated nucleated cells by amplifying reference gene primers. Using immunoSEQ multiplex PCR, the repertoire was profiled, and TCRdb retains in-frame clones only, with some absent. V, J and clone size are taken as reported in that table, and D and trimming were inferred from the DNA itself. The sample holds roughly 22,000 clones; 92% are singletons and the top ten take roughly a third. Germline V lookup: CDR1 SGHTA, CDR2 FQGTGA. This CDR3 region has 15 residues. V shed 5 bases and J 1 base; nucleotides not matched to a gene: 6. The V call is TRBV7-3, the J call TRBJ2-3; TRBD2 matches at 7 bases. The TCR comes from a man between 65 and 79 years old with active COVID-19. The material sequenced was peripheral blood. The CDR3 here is CASSQGLVGTDTQYF. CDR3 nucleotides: TGTGCCAGCAGCCAAGGACTAGTAGGCACAGATACGCAGTATTTT.